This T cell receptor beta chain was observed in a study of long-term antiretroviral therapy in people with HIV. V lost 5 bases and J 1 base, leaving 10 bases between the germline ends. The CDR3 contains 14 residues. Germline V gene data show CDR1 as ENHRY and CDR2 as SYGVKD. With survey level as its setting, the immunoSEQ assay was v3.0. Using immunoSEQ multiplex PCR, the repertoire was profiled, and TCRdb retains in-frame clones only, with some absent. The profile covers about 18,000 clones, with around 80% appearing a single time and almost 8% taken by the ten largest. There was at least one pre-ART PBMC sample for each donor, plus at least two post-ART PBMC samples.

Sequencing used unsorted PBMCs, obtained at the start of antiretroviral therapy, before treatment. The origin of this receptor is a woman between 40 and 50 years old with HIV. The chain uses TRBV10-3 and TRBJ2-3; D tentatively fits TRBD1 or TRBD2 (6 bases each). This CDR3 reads CAISPRGGTDTQYF. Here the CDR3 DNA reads TGTGCCATCAGTCCTAGGGGGGGCACAGATACGCAGTATTTT.